These 18 T cell receptor beta chains originate from one sample sequenced in a study of T-cell memory formation after mild COVID-19. TCRdb fed the 5' RACE reads into MiXCR, producing one record per CDR3 protein. The data show 380,000 or so distinct CDR3 sequences, about an eighth seen once. The material sequenced was PBMCs or a T cell subset sorted from them (not recorded which). These receptor sequences come from a man aged 18 to 30 who had mild COVID-19 (a few samples of this study predate the infection). Cell type and time point are not known.

This clonotype was picked up one time. This chain connects TRBV7-2 to TRBJ2-5, with D maybe TRBD1 (5 bases). This CDR3 contains 15 residues. Germline values: CDR1 SGHTA, CDR2 FQGNSA. V dropped 5 bases and J dropped 5 bases, with 18 bases sitting between them. Written as DNA, the CDR3 is TGTGCCAGCAGCACAAGCTTGACAGTAGGGGAGACCCAGTACTTC. Translated, it gives CASSTSLTVGETQYF. The whole variable domain, remainder taken from reference TRBV7-2 and TRBJ2-5, is GAGVSQSPSNKVTEKGKDVELRCDPISGHTALYWYRQSLGQGLEFLIYFQGNSAPDKSGLPSDRFSAERTGGSVSTLTIQRTQQEDSAVYLCASSTSLTVGETQYFGPGTRLLVL.

This clonotype came up a few times. The gene calls are TRBV6-1 and TRBJ1-1; unclear D gene. V shed 0 bases and J shed 1 base, with 6 bases lying between them. Germline V lookup: CDR1 MNHNS, CDR2 SASEGT. The CDR3 is 14 residues long. DNA of the CDR3: TGTGCCAGCAGTGAAGCGAAAGGGAACACTGAAGCTTTCTTT. Translating it yields CASSEAKGNTEAFF.

This clonotype was seen more than once but under ten times. The chain is built from TRBV6-5 and TRBJ2-3; D is perhaps TRBD2 (5 bases). Trimming took off 7 bases at V and 6 bases at J, with 17 bases between the two ends. Germline V gene data show CDR1 as MNHEY and CDR2 as SVGAGI. The CDR3 sequence is 14 residues long. The CDR3 DNA sequence: TGTGCCAGCACCCCCCTTCGGCGGACTGATACGCAGTATTTT. This gives the protein CASTPLRRTDTQYF.

V is TRBV12-3 or TRBV12-4 and J is TRBJ1-6, with a weak D call TRBD1 (6 bases). The CDR3 spans 15 residues. V was pared by 2 bases and J by 7 bases, with 12 bases between. The CDR3 nucleotides read TGTGCCAGCAGTTTAACCGGGACAAACAATTCACCCCTCCACTTT. Protein product: CASSLTGTNNSPLHF.

The chain uses TRBV7-3 and TRBJ1-2, with 7 nucleotides matching TRBD1. The germline V gene encodes CDR1 SGHTA and CDR2 FQGTGA. With 3 bases clipped from V and 3 bases from J, the junction kept 7 bases outside the gene matches. The CDR3 extends over 15 amino acids. CDR3 sequence: CASSLTGRDDYGYTF. The CDR3 coding sequence is TGTGCCAGCAGCTTGACAGGGAGAGATGACTATGGCTACACCTTC.

The rearrangement joins TRBV5-5 to TRBJ2-2, with D possibly being TRBD1 (6 bases). Germline values: CDR1 SGHKS, CDR2 YYEKEE (reference sequence). V lost 4 bases to trimming and J lost 2 bases, with 18 bases between them. The CDR3 runs to 17 residues. In DNA form, the CDR3 reads TGTGCCAGCAGCCTCTTTGTGGGGACAACAAACACCGGGGAGCTGTTTTTT. This sequence encodes CASSLFVGTTNTGELFF.

The gene calls are TRBV9 and TRBJ2-7; 11 nucleotides agree with TRBD1. The ends lost 4 bases at V and 4 bases at J; junction bases unmatched: 4. CDR3 size: 14 residues. Per germline, CDR1 SGDLS and CDR2 YYNGEE. CDR3 DNA sequence: TGTGCCAGCAGCTCGGGACAGGGGGATTACGAGCAGTACTTC. This encodes CASSSGQGDYEQYF. Full variable domain (rest looked up from reference TRBV9 and TRBJ2-7): DSGVTQTPKHLITATGQRVTLRCSPRSGDLSVYWYQQSLDQGLQFLIQYYNGEERAKGNILERFSAQQFPDLHSELNLSSLELGDSALYFCASSSGQGDYEQYFGPGTRLTVT.

This clonotype was seen more than once but under ten times. The DNA for the CDR3 is TGTGCCAGCAGGGCCCAGGTCTCGCCCTACGAGCAGTACTTC. This codes for CASRAQVSPYEQYF. The V and J genes are TRBV2 and TRBJ2-7; D not resolved. The CDR3 runs to 14 residues. V lost 6 bases and J lost 2, with 14 bases in between. Germline lookup yields CDR1 SNHLY and CDR2 FYNNEI. Full variable domain (remainder filled in from reference TRBV2 and TRBJ2-7): EPEVTQTPSHQVTQMGQEVILRCVPISNHLYFYWYRQILGQKVEFLVSFYNNEISEKSEIFDDQFSVERPDGSNFTLKIRSTKLEDSAMYFCASRAQVSPYEQYFGPGTRLTVT.

The V gene is TRBV5-1, the J gene TRBJ2-1; TRBD2 agrees at 7 bases. The CDR3 length is 16 residues. Trimming cost V 4 bases and J 9 bases; bases outside gene matches: 16. The V gene's germline CDR1 is SGHRS and CDR2 YFSETQ. CDR3: CASSKAGDGAGREQFF. The CDR3 DNA is TGCGCCAGCAGCAAGGCGGGAGACGGGGCCGGACGTGAGCAGTTCTTC.

CDR3 residues: CASSPTGPYEQYV. For the CDR3, the DNA is TGTGCCAGCAGTCCGACAGGCCCCTACGAGCAGTACGTC. V and J are TRBV7-2 and TRBJ2-7; a possible D gene is TRBD1 (6 bases). This CDR3 has 13 residues. The germline CDR1 and CDR2 sequences are SGHTA and FQGNSA. Trimming took 6 bases from V and 2 from J, leaving 11 bases between them.

This chain links TRBV20-1 with TRBJ2-1, with 7 bases identical to TRBD1. The CDR3 contains 16 residues. The V segment lost 2 bases and the J segment 0 bases; nucleotides outside the gene matches: 7. Germline loops: CDR1 DFQATT, CDR2 SNEGSKA (reference sequence). The CDR3 region is CSARTPGQSSYNEQFF. CDR3 nucleotides: TGCAGTGCTAGAACCCCGGGACAGAGCTCCTACAATGAGCAGTTCTTC.

There are a few counts of this clonotype. The chain uses TRBV12-3 or TRBV12-4 and TRBJ2-7, with no clear D. CDR3 size: 13 residues. The V and J ends lost 5 bases and 0 bases respectively, with 8 bases between them. Here the CDR3 DNA reads TGTGCCAGCAGTCCCCGGGTCTCCTACGAGCAGTACTTC. Its translation is CASSPRVSYEQYF.

This clonotype showed up just a few times. The chain has TRBV19 and TRBJ1-2; D gene uncertain. V was cut by 9 bases and J by 1 base, with 12 bases left in between. Germline V CDR1 and CDR2: LNHDA, SQIVND (reference sequence). The CDR3 contains 13 residues. CDR3 nucleotide sequence: TGTGCCAGCCGCGACCGACTTAACTATGGCTACACCTTC. Protein product: CASRDRLNYGYTF.

The rearrangement joins TRBV5-1 to TRBJ2-3; 9 bases line up with TRBD2. Trimming removed 7 bases from V and 1 base from J; junction bases left unmatched: 7. The CDR3 runs 15 residues. Germline-derived CDR1 and CDR2 are SGHRS and YFSETQ. The CDR3 spells CASAPGGGGTDTQYF. The DNA for the CDR3 is TGCGCCAGCGCCCCTGGCGGGGGGGGCACAGATACGCAGTATTTT.

This clonotype was found many times. The rearrangement joins TRBV29-1 to TRBJ1-1; no clear D. Germline CDR1 reads SQVTM; CDR2 reads ANQGSEA. V was shortened by 7 bases and J by 3 bases, with 6 bases between the two germline ends. The CDR3 has 10 residues. CDR3 region: CSGMDTEAFF. The CDR3 DNA sequence: TGCAGCGGGATGGACACTGAAGCTTTCTTT. The whole variable domain, remainder taken from reference TRBV29-1 and TRBJ1-1, is SAVISQKPSRDICQRGTSLTIQCQVDSQVTMMFWYRQQPGQSLTLIATANQGSEATYESGFVIDKFPISRPNLTFSTLTVSNMSPEDSSIYLCSGMDTEAFFGQGTRLTVV.

There are many counts of this clonotype. The chain combines TRBV7-9 with TRBJ1-4; a weak D match, TRBD1 (5 bases). Germline CDR1 is SEHNR and CDR2 is FQNEAQ (reference sequence). The CDR3 runs to 12 residues. V lost 5 bases and J lost 6, with 7 bases in between. The CDR3 is CASSGTYEKLFF. As DNA, the CDR3 is TGTGCCAGCAGCGGGACCTATGAAAAACTGTTTTTT.

This clonotype was counted a few times. This chain uses TRBV6-6 with TRBJ1-2; 9 nucleotides match TRBD1. CDR3 length equals 14 residues. With 3 bases clipped from V and 2 bases from J, the junction kept 1 base outside the gene matches. The germline V gene has CDR1 MNHNY and CDR2 SVGAGI (reference sequence). CDR3 sequence (DNA): TGTGCCAGCAGTTATACAGGGGGCAACTATGGCTACACCTTC. Translating gives CASSYTGGNYGYTF.

This clonotype was counted a few times. The DNA for the CDR3 is TGCGCCAGCAGCCAGGACTCACCAAGCCTGAACTATGGCTACACCTTC. The encoded protein is CASSQDSPSLNYGYTF. This chain joins TRBV5-1 and TRBJ1-2, with D hard to call. The germline V gene has CDR1 SGHRS and CDR2 YFSETQ. Trimming cost V 4 bases and J 2 bases, with 18 bases left between them. The CDR3 consists of 16 residues.